This TCR beta chain appears in the sequencing data of a study of blood T cell repertoires in COVID-19 (dated by TCRdb to 2018 to 2020). Background for the entire study: Samples from collaborators originated in the United States, Italy and Spain and spanned both the acute and convalescent phases of COVID-19. Samples were obtained from the ongoing ImmuneRACE study (first 160 participants) and from some 1,200 subjects provided by 6 global collaborators. A freely available public database, intended as a resource for researchers studying the immune response to SARS-CoV-2, is where the repertoires were released. Nearly every sample came with metadata listing a de-identified subject ID, COVID-19 status, age in years and sex. The prospective study material was composed of cDNA or gDNA derived from T cells, B-cell-depleted T cells, or PBMCs. HLA class I and class II types, where available, came from metadata supplied by the sample provider rather than from assay-based typing. Deeply sampled blood TCRbeta repertoires from subjects exposed to, actively infected with, or recovered from COVID-19 were included in the dataset. What the research found in general, with its limitations: How much clinical and demographic metadata was included differed by source and by participant, and the metadata was provided uncurated.

The immunoSEQ Assay, a bias-controlled multiplex PCR, was used to amplify TCRbeta CDR3 regions from genomic DNA. The authors processed their data as follows. Nucleated cell counts per sample were estimated from amplification of reference gene primers within the assay. Sequence reads were collapsed and filtered to measure the absolute abundance of every unique TCRbeta CDR3 rearrangement. For each sample, productive Simpson clonality was calculated by taking the square root of Simpson's diversity index across productive rearrangements. Here the immuneACCESS table is served through TCRdb, limited to in-frame sequences with V and J called. Missing clones are a known gap in these copies; in checked studies unresolved V genes cover under half, and the rest lacks a known reason. The V and J calls and clone size come from that table; D and trimming were worked out from the DNA. The table for this sample lists more than 150,000 clones; around 86% of them were counted only once. The ten largest clones take up roughly 6.6% of the sample.

The collaborating institutions used their own protocols to collect whole blood in K2EDTA tubes. For TCRbeta analysis, collaborator samples were shipped as frozen whole blood, as isolated PBMCs, or as DNA extracted from either sample type. In the case of this clone: The target of this receptor is not known. Per-base quality was not reported, and no clone a single base away is much larger than it.

The CDR1 and CDR2 encoded by the germline V gene are SNHLY and FYNNEI. Cut back by 6 bases and 6 bases, the V and J ends lie 15 bases apart. Its CDR3 holds 14 amino acids, cysteine through phenylalanine. Only CDR3 DNA remains: 42 bases, in frame from the first base. The source material was peripheral blood. The chain links TRBV2 with TRBJ1-5; D gene: possibly TRBD1, on 6 matching bases. The clonotype originates from a woman in her thirties or forties with acute or convalescent COVID-19. The CDR3: CASRTTGSAQPQHF. Read as DNA, the sequence is TGTGCCAGCAGAACGACAGGATCCGCTCAGCCCCAGCATTTT.